This entry lists 23 T cell receptor beta chains sequenced from one sample in a study of cytomegalovirus exposure and HLA in healthy donors. The PCR ran on 60 Vbeta and 13 Jbeta primers. This table comes from immunoSEQ multiplex PCR, and its TCRdb copy is limited to in-frame clones, with some not included. The data show roughly 180,000 clones, roughly 80% seen once. Sequencing input: PBMCs. The receptor set was obtained from a young man in good health and CMV-seropositive.

The chain recombines TRBV28 with TRBJ2-7, with 7 bases identical to TRBD1. V lost 6 bases to trimming and J lost 2 bases; unmatched junction nucleotides: 10. From germline, CDR1 is MDHEN and CDR2 SYDVKM. The CDR3 length is 15 residues. This CDR3 reads CASRHPGTATYEQYF. In DNA, the CDR3 is TGTGCCAGCAGACATCCCGGGACAGCCACCTACGAGCAGTACTTC.

The chain recombines TRBV7-9 with TRBJ1-1; TRBD1 matches 8 bases. Germline CDR1 SEHNR, CDR2 FQNEAQ (reference sequence). The CDR3 contains 16 residues. V trimming: 4 bases; J trimming: 3 bases; junction bases outside the gene matches: 10. The CDR3, as DNA: TGTGCCAGCAGCTCACTCAGGGGGCGCAGGGACACTGAAGCTTTCTTT. Translated, it gives CASSSLRGRRDTEAFF.

This chain connects TRBV7-8 to TRBJ2-1, with TRBD1 matching over 11 bases. V gave up 1 base and J gave up 3 bases; unmatched junction bases: 8. Germline values: CDR1 SGHVS, CDR2 FQNEAQ. The CDR3 has 18 residues. In DNA, the CDR3 is TGTGCCAGCAGCTTAGGGGGGGGACAGGGGGTGGACTACAATGAGCAGTTCTTC. Translating gives CASSLGGGQGVDYNEQFF. The variable domain in full, completed from reference TRBV7-8 and TRBJ2-1, reads GAGVSQSPRYKVAKRGQDVALRCDPISGHVSLFWYQQALGQGPEFLTYFQNEAQLDKSGLPSDRFFAERPEGSVSTLKIQRTQQEDSAVYLCASSLGGGQGVDYNEQFFGPGTRLTVL.

The chain couples TRBV6-6 to TRBJ1-1; D is unclear. The CDR3 spans 14 residues. CDR1 MNHNY and CDR2 SVGAGI come from the germline V gene (reference sequence). The V and J ends lost 2 bases and 1 base respectively, with 8 bases between them. CDR3 coding DNA: TGTGCCAGCAGTTACGTGGGGAGGAACACTGAAGCTTTCTTT. Amino acid sequence: CASSYVGRNTEAFF.

The chain combines TRBV18 with TRBJ2-1, with a weak D call TRBD2 (5 bases). V lost 3 bases and J lost 0, with 12 bases in between. Per germline, CDR1 KGHSH and CDR2 LQKENI. The length of the CDR3 is 16 residues. CDR3 bases: TGTGCCAGCTCACCCTTGGGGAGCGGCTCCTACAATGAGCAGTTCTTC. Translation gives CASSPLGSGSYNEQFF.

This clone has just one count. This chain links TRBV30 with TRBJ2-7; D is possibly TRBD2 (5 bases). V lost 2 bases and J 0 bases, leaving 11 bases between the germline ends. CDR1 and CDR2 from the germline V gene are GTSNPN and SVGIG (reference sequence). This CDR3 comprises 14 residues. In nucleotides, the CDR3 is TGTGCCTGGAGTACCGGGGTAGGCTCCTACGAGCAGTACTTC. Translated: CAWSTGVGSYEQYF.

The chain has TRBV11-2 and TRBJ2-7, with 10 bases lining up with TRBD2. This CDR3 region has 16 residues. V was pared by 3 bases and J by 3 bases, with 8 bases of the junction left unmatched. Germline assignment: CDR1 SGHAT and CDR2 FQNNGV. The CDR3 region is CASSFYPGTSDYEQYF. DNA for the CDR3: TGTGCCAGCAGCTTTTACCCCGGGACTAGCGACTACGAGCAGTACTTC.

The chain has TRBV2 and TRBJ1-6; 7 bases line up with TRBD1. J lost 0 bases, V lost 6 bases, and 5 bases had no gene match. CDR3 length: 16 residues. Germline V gene sequence: CDR1 SNHLY, CDR2 FYNNEI. The CDR3 nucleotides are TGTGCCAGCAGGAAGGACAGGAACTCCTATAATTCACCCCTCCACTTT. This gives the protein CASRKDRNSYNSPLHF.

This clone was seen just once. The gene calls are TRBV21-1 and TRBJ1-1; TRBD1, as called in the table, went unchecked against the DNA. TRBV21-1 is a pseudogene locus. CDR3 size: 16 residues. CDR3 nucleotide sequence: TGTGCCAGCAGCAAAAGTTGGGGCCGTAGGAACACTGAAGCTTTCTTT. This gives the protein CASSKSWGRRNTEAFF.

There are a few counts of this clone. The J gene is TRBJ1-1, the V gene TRBV15; 8 nucleotides match TRBD1. Germline V gene sequence: CDR1 LNHNV, CDR2 YYDKDF (reference sequence). The CDR3 has 14 residues. Trimming at V came to 0 bases and at J to 4 bases, leaving 1 base not matched to a gene. The CDR3 loop reads CATSRDTGGTEAFF. The CDR3 DNA sequence: TGTGCCACCAGCAGAGACACAGGGGGCACTGAAGCTTTCTTT.

This clone has a single count. The V gene is TRBV27, the J gene TRBJ2-7; 7 bases are shared with TRBD1. Losses at the gene ends were 0 bases for V and 3 bases for J; bases not matched to a gene: 5. The CDR3 is made up of 15 amino acids. CDR1 is MNHEY and CDR2 is SMNVEV in the germline V gene (reference sequence). This CDR3 is CASSLSGQTIYEQYF. CDR3 sequence (DNA): TGTGCCAGCAGTTTATCGGGACAGACCATCTACGAGCAGTACTTC.

The chain is built from TRBV2 and TRBJ2-2; tentatively, D is TRBD2 (7 bases). CDR3 length equals 14 residues. CDR1 SNHLY and CDR2 FYNNEI come from the germline V gene. Trimming removed 4 bases from V and 5 bases from J, with 11 bases in between. The CDR3: CASSVRGGTGELFF. In DNA, the CDR3 is TGTGCCAGCAGTGTAAGGGGGGGGACCGGGGAGCTGTTTTTT.

The genes are TRBV5-1 and TRBJ1-2, with 7 bases identical to TRBD1. Germline V gene data show CDR1 as SGHRS and CDR2 as YFSETQ. J was trimmed by 7 bases and V by 2 bases; bases with no gene match: 14. The CDR3 spans 16 residues. The CDR3 region has the DNA TGCGCCAGCAGCTTCGACAGGGAAATCCCCCCAACTGGCTACACCTTC. Translated: CASSFDREIPPTGYTF.

The chain recombines TRBV5-4 with TRBJ2-7, with 13 bases identical to TRBD2. Losses at the gene ends were 4 bases for V and 4 bases for J; bases not matched to a gene: 5. From germline, CDR1 is SGHNT and CDR2 YYREEE (reference sequence). The length of the CDR3 is 15 residues. CDR3 coding DNA: TGTGCCAGCAGCCAACAGACTAGCGGGGGGTACGAGCAGTACTTC. Translating it yields CASSQQTSGGYEQYF.

Note on this clone: Other nucleotide sequences in the sample specify the same CDR3. The V gene is TRBV9, the J gene TRBJ1-6, with unresolved D. V dropped 2 bases and J dropped 0 bases, with 6 bases sitting between them. The CDR3 consists of 15 residues. Germline V lookup: CDR1 SGDLS, CDR2 YYNGEE. The chain's CDR3 is CASSVESSYNSPLHF. CDR3 coding DNA: TGTGCCAGCAGCGTCGAGAGCTCCTATAATTCACCCCTCCACTTT.

The CDR3, as DNA: TGCGCCAGCAGCGCCCTAGGGGGAGTGGCAACTAATGAAAAACTGTTTTTT. Its protein is CASSALGGVATNEKLFF. The chain carries TRBV5-1 and TRBJ1-4, with D perhaps TRBD1 (6 bases). Germline values: CDR1 SGHRS, CDR2 YFSETQ. V was pared by 4 bases and J by 0 bases, with 16 bases between. This CDR3 region has 17 residues.

In nucleotides, the CDR3 is TGTGCCAGCAGCCAAGTTGGAGGGTCAGGCACAGATACGCAGTATTTT. Amino acid sequence: CASSQVGGSGTDTQYF. The rearrangement uses TRBV14 and TRBJ2-3, with D possibly being TRBD2 (6 bases). The CDR3 totals 16 residues. Germline V lookup: CDR1 SGHDN, CDR2 FVKESK. V lost 1 base, J lost 1 base, and 12 bases lay in between.

The CDR3 protein is CASSPTGPGGEQYF. In DNA form, the CDR3 reads TGCGCCAGCAGCCCTACGGGGCCCGGGGGCGAGCAGTACTTC. The chain couples TRBV10-2 to TRBJ2-7; D might be TRBD2 (6 bases). The CDR3 is made up of 14 amino acids. Germline CDR1 and CDR2: WSHSY and SAAADI. V was pared by 6 bases and J by 6 bases, with 18 bases between.

The sample holds a few counts of this clone. V is TRBV7-2 and J is TRBJ1-5, with D possibly TRBD1 on 6 matching bases. Trimming shortened V by 4 bases and J by 7 bases, and 14 bases separated the two germline ends. The germline V gene encodes CDR1 SGHTA and CDR2 FQGNSA. The CDR3 contains 14 residues. CDR3 bases: TGTGCCAGCAGCTCCCCGACAGGTGGACAGCCCCAGCATTTT. This translates into CASSSPTGGQPQHF.

Points on this clone: This sample also contains other DNA sequences that code for the same CDR3. The chain recombines TRBV7-2 with TRBJ2-1; TRBD2 aligns across 12 bases. There are 17 residues in the CDR3. Germline lookup yields CDR1 SGHTA and CDR2 FQGNSA. The trim removed 0 bases at V and 4 bases at J, leaving 4 bases unmatched. CDR3 protein: CASSLAPLAGGYNEQFF. For the CDR3, the DNA is TGTGCCAGCAGCTTAGCGCCACTAGCGGGGGGTTACAATGAGCAGTTCTTC.

This clone was counted a few times. The chain links TRBV29-1 to TRBJ1-1; tentative D call: TRBD1 (5 bases). Germline assignment: CDR1 SQVTM and CDR2 ANQGSEA. The CDR3 covers 13 residues. V was shortened by 7 bases and J by 5 bases, with 17 bases between the two germline ends. CDR3 protein: CSAGPGTRTEAFF. The CDR3 DNA follows: TGCAGCGCCGGACCAGGGACTCGTACTGAAGCTTTCTTT.

V gene TRBV27 combines with J gene TRBJ1-1; 8 bases are shared with TRBD1. Looked up from germline, CDR1 is MNHEY and CDR2 is SMNVEV (reference sequence). CDR3 size: 16 residues. The V and J ends lost 1 base and 5 bases, in that order; junction bases with no gene match: 9. The CDR3 DNA sequence: TGTGCCAGCAGTTTATGGGCAGGGGGCGCGGAGACTGAAGCTTTCTTT. Protein sequence: CASSLWAGGAETEAFF.

This clone was found once. The V call is TRBV7-3, the J call TRBJ2-3; D possibly corresponds to TRBD2 (5 bases). Germline V gene data show CDR1 as SGHTA and CDR2 as FQGTGA. The CDR3 is 15 residues long. V lost 5 bases, J lost 10 bases, and 22 bases lay in between. CDR3 loop: CASSLQPAEPQSQYF. For the CDR3, the DNA is TGTGCCAGCAGCCTCCAACCAGCGGAGCCCCAATCGCAGTATTTT.